The rows below give T cell receptor beta chains drawn from one sample of a study of cytomegalovirus exposure and HLA in healthy donors. Sequencing was performed with immunoSEQ multiplex PCR; in TCRdb, only in-frame clones are kept and a portion is missing. In the table there are roughly 180,000 clones, less than 85% of which are singletons. Sequences were obtained from PBMCs. These TCRs come from a man between 18 and 35 years old in good health and CMV-seronegative. The CDR3 runs from the conserved cysteine through the conserved F or W. D genes are given only for firm matches. Rows give clone size only sometimes, using once, few, many, or a class for an expanded clone.

v_call: TRBV19; d_call: -; j_call: TRBJ2-7; clone_size: once; cdr3_nt: TGTGCCAGTAGCTCCGTCGGGAACTACGAGCAGTACTTC; cdr3_aa: CASSSVGNYEQYF
v_call: TRBV5-1; d_call: -; j_call: TRBJ2-6; clone_size: -; cdr3_nt: TGCGCCAGCAGCGGTCTCGGGGGGCGGCCCTCTGGGGCCAACGTCCTGACTTTC; cdr3_aa: CASSGLGGRPSGANVLTF
v_call: TRBV28; d_call: TRBD2; j_call: TRBJ2-1; clone_size: -; cdr3_nt: TGTGCCAGCAGTTTTCTAGCGGAAACCTACAATGAGCAGTTCTTC; cdr3_aa: CASSFLAETYNEQFF
v_call: TRBV5-1; d_call: TRBD1; j_call: TRBJ2-7; clone_size: -; cdr3_nt: TGCGCCAGCAGCTTGGGGCTGGGACAGAACTACGAGCAGTACTTC; cdr3_aa: CASSLGLGQNYEQYF
v_call: TRBV18; d_call: TRBD2; j_call: TRBJ2-7; clone_size: once; cdr3_nt: TGTGCCAGCTCGCCCATGGGCGGGGGGCGCCAATGGGAGCAGTACTTC; cdr3_aa: CASSPMGGGRQWEQYF
v_call: TRBV6-1; d_call: -; j_call: TRBJ1-5; clone_size: -; cdr3_nt: TGTGCCAGCGGCGGGTTTCCCGGTCAGCCCCAGCATTTT; cdr3_aa: CASGGFPGQPQHF
v_call: TRBV6-5; d_call: TRBD1; j_call: TRBJ2-7; clone_size: -; cdr3_nt: TGTGCCAGCCAACGGGACAGGGCGGGCGAGCAGTACTTC; cdr3_aa: CASQRDRAGEQYF
v_call: TRBV19; d_call: -; j_call: TRBJ1-5; clone_size: -; cdr3_nt: TGTGCCAGTAGTCCCCAGGGGCAGGGCATAGGTCAGCCCCAGCATTTT; cdr3_aa: CASSPQGQGIGQPQHF
v_call: TRBV29-1; d_call: -; j_call: TRBJ2-3; clone_size: -; cdr3_nt: TGCAGCGTTGCGGCGGCGTGGATTACAGATACGCAGTATTTT; cdr3_aa: CSVAAAWITDTQYF
v_call: TRBV6-5; d_call: TRBD1; j_call: TRBJ1-1; clone_size: once; cdr3_nt: TGTGCCAGCAGTTACTCTAACAGGGGTGAAGCTTTCTTT; cdr3_aa: CASSYSNRGEAFF
v_call: TRBV30; d_call: -; j_call: TRBJ1-1; clone_size: -; cdr3_nt: TGTGCCTGGAGTACGGGACTTAACACTGAAGCTTTCTTT; cdr3_aa: CAWSTGLNTEAFF
v_call: TRBV5-6; d_call: -; j_call: TRBJ1-1; clone_size: -; cdr3_nt: TGTGCCAGCAGCTTGGTCGGAGGGAGAACTGAAGCTTTCTTT; cdr3_aa: CASSLVGGRTEAFF
v_call: TRBV4-1; d_call: TRBD1; j_call: TRBJ1-2; clone_size: -; cdr3_nt: TGCGCCAGCAGCCAAGCCGGGACAGGGTTTGACTATGGCTACACCTTC; cdr3_aa: CASSQAGTGFDYGYTF
v_call: TRBV2; d_call: TRBD2; j_call: TRBJ2-1; clone_size: -; cdr3_nt: TGTGCCAGCTCCGGGACTAGAGGGTACAATGAGCAGTTCTTC; cdr3_aa: CASSGTRGYNEQFF
v_call: TRBV27; d_call: TRBD2; j_call: TRBJ2-7; clone_size: -; cdr3_nt: TGTGCCAGCAAACTTCTAGCGGATTCCTACGAGCAGTACTTC; cdr3_aa: CASKLLADSYEQYF
v_call: TRBV7-9; d_call: TRBD1; j_call: TRBJ2-7; clone_size: -; cdr3_nt: TGTTCCAGCAGCTCTCCGACAGGGGGCAACGAGCAGTACTTC; cdr3_aa: CSSSSPTGGNEQYF
v_call: TRBV19; d_call: -; j_call: TRBJ1-5; clone_size: -; cdr3_nt: TGTGCCAGTAGTATCCGCCCAGGGTCGGAGCCCCAGCATTTT; cdr3_aa: CASSIRPGSEPQHF
v_call: TRBV2; d_call: -; j_call: TRBJ2-3; clone_size: -; cdr3_nt: TGTGCCAGCAGTGACAGACACTCCACAGATACGCAGTATTTT; cdr3_aa: CASSDRHSTDTQYF
v_call: TRBV27; d_call: TRBD1; j_call: TRBJ1-6; clone_size: -; cdr3_nt: TGTGCCACAGCACTCAAGACAGGGCCAATGTCACCCCTCCACTTT; cdr3_aa: CATALKTGPMSPLHF
v_call: TRBV18; d_call: -; j_call: TRBJ1-1; clone_size: -; cdr3_nt: TGTGCCAGCTCCCTTAAGGGGCCAGCTCAAGCTTTCTTT; cdr3_aa: CASSLKGPAQAFF
v_call: TRBV29-1; d_call: TRBD1; j_call: TRBJ2-5; clone_size: -; cdr3_nt: TGCAGCGTCGAGGATACCGGGACAGGTGGGATGGGTATAGAGACCCAGTACTTC; cdr3_aa: CSVEDTGTGGMGIETQYF
v_call: TRBV5-1; d_call: -; j_call: TRBJ1-1; clone_size: -; cdr3_nt: TGCGCCAGCAGCTTGGTAGGAGGTCCGAACACTGAAGCTTTCTTT; cdr3_aa: CASSLVGGPNTEAFF
v_call: TRBV15; d_call: -; j_call: TRBJ1-4; clone_size: -; cdr3_nt: TGTGCCACGCGTGCTACAGGGATAACTAATGAAAAACTGTTTTTT; cdr3_aa: CATRATGITNEKLFF
v_call: TRBV4-1; d_call: TRBD1; j_call: TRBJ1-2; clone_size: -; cdr3_nt: TGCGCCAGCAGCCAAGCATCAGGGGGCGATGGCTACACCTTC; cdr3_aa: CASSQASGGDGYTF
v_call: TRBV29-1; d_call: -; j_call: TRBJ1-1; clone_size: -; cdr3_nt: TGCAGCGGGGGACTGGCCACTGAAGCTTTCTTT; cdr3_aa: CSGGLATEAFF
v_call: TRBV5-1; d_call: TRBD1; j_call: TRBJ2-7; clone_size: -; cdr3_nt: TGCGCCAGCAGCCTAGGGACAGGGTACTACGAGCAGTACTTC; cdr3_aa: CASSLGTGYYEQYF
v_call: TRBV6-6; d_call: -; j_call: TRBJ1-5; clone_size: once; cdr3_nt: TGTGCCAGCAGTTATCAGAGGTATCAGCCCCAGCATTTT; cdr3_aa: CASSYQRYQPQHF
v_call: TRBV15; d_call: -; j_call: TRBJ2-1; clone_size: -; cdr3_nt: TGTGCCACCGAGGTGGAGAGGTCCTACAATGAGCAGTTCTTC; cdr3_aa: CATEVERSYNEQFF
v_call: TRBV10-3; d_call: TRBD1; j_call: TRBJ1-6; clone_size: few; cdr3_nt: TGTGCCATTAAACAGGGGGCGGGTAATAATTCACCCCTCCACTTT; cdr3_aa: CAIKQGAGNNSPLHF
v_call: TRBV2; d_call: TRBD1; j_call: TRBJ1-5; clone_size: -; cdr3_nt: TGTGCCAGCAGTGAAGCGCTTCAGGAGACAGGGGGAAATCAGCCCCAGCATTTT; cdr3_aa: CASSEALQETGGNQPQHF
v_call: TRBV6-4; d_call: -; j_call: TRBJ2-3; clone_size: -; cdr3_nt: TGTGCCAGCAGTAGTCGGCAGGAGGGAGATACGCAGTATTTT; cdr3_aa: CASSSRQEGDTQYF
v_call: TRBV28; d_call: TRBD1; j_call: TRBJ2-1; clone_size: -; cdr3_nt: TGTGCCAGCAGTTTAGGGGACAGGGGAAGGGATGAGCAGTTCTTC; cdr3_aa: CASSLGDRGRDEQFF
v_call: TRBV9; d_call: TRBD2; j_call: TRBJ2-3; clone_size: -; cdr3_nt: TGTGCCAGCAGCGTCTCGACGCCCGGGACTAGCGGGAGAGGCACAGATACGCAGTATTTT; cdr3_aa: CASSVSTPGTSGRGTDTQYF
v_call: TRBV7-9; d_call: -; j_call: TRBJ2-7; clone_size: -; cdr3_nt: TGTGCCAGCAGCGGGGCCGGCTGGCACGAGCAGTACTTC; cdr3_aa: CASSGAGWHEQYF
v_call: TRBV6-5; d_call: TRBD1; j_call: TRBJ2-3; clone_size: -; cdr3_nt: TGTGCCACTGGGGGCAGACAGGGAGATACGCAGTATTTT; cdr3_aa: CATGGRQGDTQYF
v_call: TRBV6-5; d_call: -; j_call: TRBJ1-2; clone_size: once; cdr3_nt: TGTGCCAGCAGCCGGGGGACTAACTATGGCTACACCTTC; cdr3_aa: CASSRGTNYGYTF
v_call: TRBV7-2; d_call: TRBD2; j_call: TRBJ2-1; clone_size: -; cdr3_nt: TGCGCCAGCAGCCTCATAGCGGGCCCCCCCTACAATGAGCAGTTCTTC; cdr3_aa: CASSLIAGPPYNEQFF
v_call: TRBV5-1; d_call: TRBD2; j_call: TRBJ2-1; clone_size: -; cdr3_nt: TGCGCCAGCAGCTGGCGCGCCGGGACTAGCGTCAATGAGCAGTTCTTC; cdr3_aa: CASSWRAGTSVNEQFF
v_call: TRBV2; d_call: TRBD1; j_call: TRBJ1-1; clone_size: once; cdr3_nt: TGTGCCAGCAGCCAAGACAGGGTGGCGAACACTGAAGCTTTCTTT; cdr3_aa: CASSQDRVANTEAFF
v_call: TRBV29-1; d_call: TRBD1; j_call: TRBJ2-7; clone_size: -; cdr3_nt: TGCAGCGTTGTCCCGGGACAGGGGTTCTACGAGCAGTACTTC; cdr3_aa: CSVVPGQGFYEQYF
v_call: TRBV11-3; d_call: TRBD1; j_call: TRBJ2-2; clone_size: -; cdr3_nt: TGTGCCAGCAGCAGACGAGGACAGGGGTTTGGCGGGGAGCTGTTTTTT; cdr3_aa: CASSRRGQGFGGELFF
v_call: TRBV13; d_call: TRBD1; j_call: TRBJ1-1; clone_size: many; cdr3_nt: TGTGCCAGCAGCTTAGGCGGGACAGGGGATCCTGAAGCTTTCTTT; cdr3_aa: CASSLGGTGDPEAFF
v_call: TRBV10-3; d_call: TRBD1; j_call: TRBJ1-2; clone_size: once; cdr3_nt: TGTGCCATCAGGAGACAGGGTACGGCTGGCTACACCTTC; cdr3_aa: CAIRRQGTAGYTF
v_call: TRBV18; d_call: -; j_call: TRBJ2-2; clone_size: -; cdr3_nt: TGTGCCAGCTCACCGGGAGACCTAGCGAACACCGGGGAGCTGTTTTTT; cdr3_aa: CASSPGDLANTGELFF
v_call: TRBV5-1; d_call: -; j_call: TRBJ2-5; clone_size: -; cdr3_nt: TGCGCCAGCAGCCACCGCTTGGCGGGCCTACAAGAGACCCAGTACTTC; cdr3_aa: CASSHRLAGLQETQYF
v_call: TRBV11-2; d_call: TRBD2; j_call: TRBJ2-7; clone_size: -; cdr3_nt: TGTGCCAGCAGCTTAACGGGAGGGTATATTTCCCACGAGCAGTACTTC; cdr3_aa: CASSLTGGYISHEQYF
v_call: TRBV4-1; d_call: -; j_call: TRBJ1-3; clone_size: few; cdr3_nt: TGCGCCAGCAGCCAACGTCCAGAAGGAAACACCATATATTTT; cdr3_aa: CASSQRPEGNTIYF
v_call: TRBV9; d_call: TRBD1; j_call: TRBJ2-7; clone_size: once; cdr3_nt: TGTGCCAGCAGTGTGGGACAGGGGGCCTACGAGCAGTACTTC; cdr3_aa: CASSVGQGAYEQYF
v_call: TRBV27; d_call: TRBD2; j_call: TRBJ2-3; clone_size: -; cdr3_nt: TGTGCCAGCAGTTTGGGGGGGACAGATACGCAGTATTTT; cdr3_aa: CASSLGGTDTQYF
v_call: TRBV7-2; d_call: -; j_call: TRBJ2-7; clone_size: -; cdr3_nt: TGTGCCAGCAGCTTAGAAAGGGGTCCCTACGAGCAGTACTTC; cdr3_aa: CASSLERGPYEQYF